This T cell receptor (beta chain) was sequenced during a study of CD8 T cells in ankylosing spondylitis. General study points: Previously reported in reactive arthritis synovial fluid and blood were some of the motif variants. Seemingly distinctive of ankylosing spondylitis blood was a TCR beta motif formed by eight highly homologous variants.

Regarding this clonotype: Its target is unknown. A read error may produce the germline difference seen at one junction end.

A quantitative 5'-RACE method, one with molecular barcodes, was used to make TCR beta libraries. One entry per CDR3 protein results from TCRdb running MiXCR on the 5' RACE reads. This sample yields roughly 40,000 distinct CDR3 sequences, of which 4% are seen a single time; under 4.5% belongs to the top ten. The CDR3 runs 15 residues. Germline CDR1 is SGDLS and CDR2 is YYNGEE. The sequenced sample consisted of blood, either unsorted or a sorted T cell fraction (not recorded which). J is TRBJ2-1 and V is TRBV9; D might be TRBD1 (6 bases). The TCR sequence derives from a female donor with ankylosing spondylitis or in good health (not recorded which). The CDR3 region has the DNA TGTGCCAGCAGCGTAGCCGGACAGCAATACAATGAACAGTTCTTC. Translation gives CASSVAGQQYNEQFF.